The 29 T cell receptor beta chains below all came from one sample that was sequenced in a study of regulatory T cells in long-lasting Graves disease. In building TCR beta libraries, iRepertoire HTBI primers were used together with Arm-PCR of CDR3 regions. In TCRdb, the multiplex PCR reads were re-called with MiXCR into one record per CDR3 protein. The sample holds about 660,000 distinct CDR3 sequences, 25% to 35% seen once. The time point: persistent/refractory GD, antithyroid drugs over 5 years with positive TRAb. From PBMCs, RNA was extracted and then used to make the TCR library. Source: peripheral blood mononuclear cells (PBMCs), taken when the disease was refractory, from a patient treated with antithyroid drugs. These receptors were collected from a female donor with Graves disease.

The CDR3 DNA is TGTGCCAGCAGTTACAAGGGAGGGGGCGCTGATAATTCACCCCTCCACTTT. Protein: CASSYKGGGADNSPLHF. The V call is TRBV6-2 or TRBV6-3, the J call TRBJ1-6, with 7 bases matching TRBD1. V gave up 2 bases and J gave up 5 bases; unmatched junction bases: 9. CDR1 and CDR2 from the germline V gene are MNHEY and SVGEGT. This CDR3 has 17 amino acids.

The gene calls are TRBV25-1 and TRBJ1-1, with TRBD1 identical over 7 bases. The CDR3 loop spans 15 amino acids. J gave up 1 base and V 2 bases, and 4 bases lay outside the gene matches. Germline V gene data show CDR1 as MGHDK and CDR2 as SYGVNS. In DNA form, the CDR3 reads TGTGCCAGCAGTGAACAGAGGGGGCGGAACACTGAAGCTTTCTTT. Encoded protein: CASSEQRGRNTEAFF. The variable domain in full, with the rest retrieved from reference TRBV25-1 and TRBJ1-1, is EADIYQTPRYLVIGTGKKITLECSQTMGHDKMYWYQQDPGMELHLIHYSYGVNSTEKGDLSSESTVSRIRTEHFPLTLESARPSHTSQYLCASSEQRGRNTEAFFGQGTRLTVV.

This chain joins TRBV20-1 and TRBJ1-5; a possible D gene is TRBD1 (5 bases). CDR1 is DFQATT and CDR2 is SNEGSKA in the germline V gene (reference sequence). CDR3 size: 13 residues. Trimming removed 4 bases at V and 5 bases at J, with 12 bases between. This CDR3 is CSATQGIDQPQHF. The CDR3 DNA is TGCAGTGCTACCCAGGGCATCGATCAGCCCCAGCATTTT.

V is TRBV12-3 or TRBV12-4 and J is TRBJ2-6, with D tentatively TRBD1 or TRBD2 (5 bases each). The CDR3 spans 17 residues. V was pared by 8 bases and J by 2 bases, with 19 bases between. CDR3 coding DNA: TGTGCCAGCTCACCAATGATAATGGGGGCTGGGGCCAACGTCCTGACTTTC. The encoded protein is CASSPMIMGAGANVLTF.

The chain has TRBV29-1 and TRBJ1-2; no definite D call. The CDR3 spans 14 residues. The germline CDR1 and CDR2 sequences are SQVTM and ANQGSEA. The V end was cut by 3 bases, the J end by 5 bases, with 16 bases between. The CDR3 DNA sequence: TGCAGCGTTGAGGATGCGGGAGGATGGTATGGCTACACCTTC. Translated, it gives CSVEDAGGWYGYTF.

This rearrangement joins TRBV6-2 or TRBV6-3 to TRBJ1-1; D is possibly TRBD1 (5 bases). Germline loops: CDR1 MNHEY, CDR2 SVGEGT. CDR3 length: 14 amino acids. Trimming took 6 bases from V and 0 from J, leaving 11 bases between them. CDR3 sequence reads: CASRRQNMNTEAFF. CDR3 DNA: TGTGCCAGCAGACGACAGAACATGAACACTGAAGCTTTCTTT.

This rearrangement joins TRBV27 to TRBJ1-1; TRBD1 matches 7 bases. Germline V gene data show CDR1 as MNHEY and CDR2 as SMNVEV (reference sequence). There are 14 residues in the CDR3. Unmatched junction bases numbered 13, after V lost 7 bases and J lost 8 bases. CDR3 in amino acids: CASTQPPRTGEAFF. The CDR3 DNA follows: TGTGCCAGCACCCAACCTCCCCGGACAGGAGAAGCTTTCTTT.

The gene calls are TRBV7-3 and TRBJ2-1; D is ambiguous. The CDR3 contains 14 residues. The V gene lost 2 bases and the J gene lost 5 bases, with 10 bases spanning the gap. Germline V CDR1 and CDR2: SGHTA, FQGTGA. The CDR3 nucleotides read TGTGCCAGCAGCTTAGACCCCTCGGACAATGAGCAGTTCTTC. Protein sequence: CASSLDPSDNEQFF.

Concerning this clonotype itself: Since a far larger clone is one base different, this is likely a read error. This CDR3 is missing its conserved last phenylalanine or tryptophan, likely due to a read error. This sequence joins TRBV11-3 and TRBJ1-1; 7 positions match TRBD1. This CDR3 is built from 16 residues. V was clipped by 5 bases and J by 1 base; unmatched bases: 10. Germline CDR1 reads SGHNT; CDR2 reads YENEEA. The CDR3 protein is CASSPSFRDRNTEAFL. The DNA for the CDR3 is TGTGCCAGCAGCCCAAGCTTCCGGGACAGGAACACTGAAGCTTTCCTT.

The chain links TRBV15 to TRBJ2-7, with D uncertain. This CDR3 region has 14 residues. V was shortened by 0 bases and J by 2 bases, with 8 bases between the two germline ends. Germline V gene lookup returns CDR1 LNHNV and CDR2 YYDKDF (reference sequence). CDR3 protein: CATSRDAMAYEQYF. The CDR3, as DNA: TGTGCCACCAGCAGAGATGCCATGGCCTACGAGCAGTACTTC.

This clonotype appeared a few times. This chain joins TRBV5-1 and TRBJ1-6; D unresolved. CDR3 length: 15 residues. The V gene's germline CDR1 is SGHRS and CDR2 YFSETQ. V dropped 3 bases and J dropped 5 bases, with 12 bases sitting between them. CDR3 protein: CASSYRTLDNSPLHF. CDR3 sequence (DNA): TGCGCCAGCAGCTACCGGACGTTGGATAATTCACCCCTCCACTTT. Drawing the rest from reference TRBV5-1 and TRBJ1-6, the complete variable domain is KAGVTQTPRYLIKTRGQQVTLSCSPISGHRSVSWYQQTPGQGLQFLFEYFSETQRNKGNFPGRFSGRQFSNSRSEMNVSTLELGDSALYLCASSYRTLDNSPLHFGNGTRLTVT.

The J gene is TRBJ2-4, the V gene TRBV18; TRBD1 matches at 9 bases. The CDR3 extends over 14 amino acids. Germline CDR1 and CDR2: KGHSH and LQKENI. V lost 3 bases and J lost 3; bases outside the gene matches: 0. Here the CDR3 reads CASSPTGGKNIQYF. Here the CDR3 DNA reads TGTGCCAGCTCACCGACAGGGGGCAAAAACATTCAGTACTTC.

V and J are TRBV6-1 and TRBJ2-7; perhaps TRBD2 as D (6 bases). Per the germline V gene, CDR1 is MNHNS and CDR2 is SASEGT. The CDR3 is 15 residues long. Trimming removed 5 bases at V and 4 bases at J, with 18 bases between. The CDR3 here is CASSRPLSGTYEQYF. CDR3 DNA sequence: TGTGCCAGCAGTCGGCCGCTCTCGGGGACTTACGAGCAGTACTTC.

There are a few counts of this clonotype. The junction and the germline gene differ at one end; a read error may be behind it. This chain links TRBV5-1 with TRBJ1-2; tentative D call: TRBD1 (5 bases). Germline CDR1 reads SGHRS; CDR2 reads YFSETQ. The CDR3 has 15 residues. CDR3 residues: CASSLQETVIYGYTF. The DNA for the CDR3 is TGTGCCAGCAGCCTACAGGAGACAGTGATCTATGGCTACACCTTC.

The table lists this clonotype with many counts. The chain combines TRBV9 with TRBJ2-7, with TRBD2 identical over 14 bases. The CDR3 has 15 amino acids. Trimming removed 0 bases from V and 4 bases from J; junction bases left unmatched: 0. Germline CDR1 and CDR2: SGDLS and YYNGEE. The CDR3 protein is CASSVGLAGGYEQYF. The CDR3 DNA follows: TGTGCCAGCAGCGTAGGACTAGCGGGAGGGTACGAGCAGTACTTC.

This clonotype was seen repeatedly, ten times or more. The chain carries TRBV6-1 and TRBJ2-5; TRBD1 is a possible D gene (6 bases). Trimming pared 4 bases from V and 0 bases from J, leaving 6 bases between. CDR3 length: 13 residues. Germline V gene data show CDR1 as MNHNS and CDR2 as SASEGT. The CDR3 coding sequence is TGTGCCAGCAGTGGGACAGACCAAGAGACCCAGTACTTC. This sequence encodes CASSGTDQETQYF.

This clonotype was counted only a few times. This chain links TRBV6-9 with TRBJ2-7; 9 positions agree with TRBD1. J lost 4 bases, V lost 3 bases, and 7 bases had no gene match. This CDR3 spans 15 amino acids. CDR1 is MNHGY, CDR2 SVAAGI, per germline. Here the CDR3 reads CASSYSKGQGYEQYF. CDR3 nucleotide sequence: TGTGCCAGCAGTTACTCGAAGGGACAGGGATACGAGCAGTACTTC.

This clonotype was counted between two and nine times. The J gene is TRBJ1-6, the V gene TRBV20-1, with TRBD1 matching 8 bases. V gave up 6 bases and J gave up 8 bases; unmatched junction bases: 15. The length of the CDR3 is 16 residues. CDR1 DFQATT and CDR2 SNEGSKA come from the germline V gene (reference sequence). DNA for the CDR3: TGCAGTGCCGCAGACACCGACAGGGGAGGTTATTCACCCCTCCACTTT. Protein sequence: CSAADTDRGGYSPLHF.

This clonotype was observed many times. The V call is TRBV20-1, the J call TRBJ1-1, with TRBD1 identical over 11 bases. Trimming cost V 1 base and J 2 bases; bases outside gene matches: 3. This CDR3 region has 15 residues. Germline V CDR1 and CDR2: DFQATT, SNEGSKA (reference sequence). CDR3 in DNA: TGCAGTGCTAGAGGAGGGACAGGGGGTAACACTGAAGCTTTCTTT. Translating it yields CSARGGTGGNTEAFF.

The V and J genes are TRBV4-2 and TRBJ1-2; TRBD1 agrees at 9 bases. The CDR3 contains 14 residues. Germline CDR1 is LGHNA and CDR2 is YNFKEQ. V was clipped by 8 bases and J by 7 bases; unmatched bases: 11. CDR3 sequence: CASRRTGGSTGYTF. In DNA form, the CDR3 reads TGTGCCAGCCGCCGAACAGGGGGCTCGACTGGCTACACCTTC.

The chain couples TRBV29-1 to TRBJ1-2; D perhaps matches TRBD1 (6 bases). The germline gives CDR1 SQVTM, CDR2 ANQGSEA. Trimming removed 3 bases at V and 6 bases at J, with 11 bases between. CDR3 length: 12 amino acids. DNA of the CDR3: TGCAGCGTTGATGTGGGGGCGCATGGCTACACCTTC. Its translation: CSVDVGAHGYTF.

There are a few counts of this clonotype. The chain couples TRBV20-1 to TRBJ2-5; 7 bases match TRBD2. V was pared by 0 bases and J by 5 bases, with 9 bases of the junction left unmatched. This CDR3 has 15 residues. From germline, CDR1 is DFQATT and CDR2 SNEGSKA (reference sequence). CDR3 nucleotides: TGCAGTGCTAGAGATGGTCGGCGGGAGAGGGAGACCCAGTACTTC. It yields the protein CSARDGRRERETQYF.

This clonotype was recorded a few times. This sequence joins TRBV9 and TRBJ1-1; TRBD1 aligns across 12 bases. Germline-derived CDR1 and CDR2 are SGDLS and YYNGEE. The CDR3 spans 16 residues. Losses at the gene ends were 3 bases for V and 1 base for J; bases not matched to a gene: 4. The CDR3 protein is CASSAGGQGANTEAFF. Written as DNA, the CDR3 is TGTGCCAGCAGCGCCGGGGGACAGGGGGCGAACACTGAAGCTTTCTTT.

This clonotype was counted ten times or more. The gene calls are TRBV27 and TRBJ1-1, with D possibly being TRBD1 (5 bases). CDR1 and CDR2 (germline): MNHEY, SMNVEV (reference sequence). The CDR3 has 15 residues. Trimming pared 1 base from V and 3 bases from J, leaving 12 bases between. CDR3 bases: TGTGCCAGCAGTTTATTAGGGGCCGGGGACACTGAAGCTTTCTTT. Translating gives CASSLLGAGDTEAFF.

This clonotype was seen ten or more times. The chain carries TRBV11-2 and TRBJ2-5; weak D call: TRBD2 (6 bases). The germline CDR1 and CDR2 sequences are SGHAT and FQNNGV. Trimming took off 0 bases at V and 3 bases at J, with 14 bases between the two ends. This CDR3 is built from 16 residues. CDR3: CASSLESAGSEETQYF. The CDR3 DNA is TGTGCCAGCAGCTTAGAGTCAGCGGGTTCAGAAGAGACCCAGTACTTC.

This clonotype was seen only a few times. This chain connects TRBV28 to TRBJ1-5; 11 nucleotides line up with TRBD1. V shed 6 bases and J 4 bases; nucleotides not matched to a gene: 8. Germline CDR1 reads MDHEN; CDR2 reads SYDVKM. The CDR3 length is 16 residues. The CDR3 protein is CASRAPGQGGNQPQHF. CDR3 DNA: TGTGCCAGCAGGGCCCCGGGACAGGGGGGGAATCAGCCCCAGCATTTT.

The V call is TRBV6-2 or TRBV6-3, the J call TRBJ1-4; possible D gene TRBD1, 6 bases. V was cut by 7 bases and J by 7 bases, with 19 bases left in between. The CDR3 is made up of 15 amino acids. Germline assignment: CDR1 MNHEY and CDR2 SVGEGT. Written as DNA, the CDR3 is TGTGCCAGCACCGCCCCGACAGGTCTTATTGAAAAACTGTTTTTT. Protein product: CASTAPTGLIEKLFF.

This clonotype was counted only a few times. In nucleotides, the CDR3 is TGTGCCTGGAGTCCGGGACTCACGTTAGGAGGCAATCAGCCCCAGCATTTT. Translated: CAWSPGLTLGGNQPQHF. This rearrangement joins TRBV30 to TRBJ1-5; a weak D match, TRBD1 (5 bases). The CDR3 runs to 17 residues. The germline CDR1 and CDR2 sequences are GTSNPN and SVGIG (reference sequence). The ends were cut back, 2 bases at V and 2 bases at J, with 19 bases in the middle.

This clonotype has a handful of counts. A junction end diverges from the germline sequence, so it may reflect a read error. The V call is TRBV20-1, the J call TRBJ1-4, with 10 bases aligning to TRBD1. The CDR3 is 17 residues long. Germline V CDR1 and CDR2: DFQATT, SNEGSKA (reference sequence). This CDR3 is CSAISSGGQGIANYGIF. CDR3 DNA sequence: TGCAGTGCCATCTCTTCCGGGGGACAGGGGATAGCTAATTACGGAATTTTT.